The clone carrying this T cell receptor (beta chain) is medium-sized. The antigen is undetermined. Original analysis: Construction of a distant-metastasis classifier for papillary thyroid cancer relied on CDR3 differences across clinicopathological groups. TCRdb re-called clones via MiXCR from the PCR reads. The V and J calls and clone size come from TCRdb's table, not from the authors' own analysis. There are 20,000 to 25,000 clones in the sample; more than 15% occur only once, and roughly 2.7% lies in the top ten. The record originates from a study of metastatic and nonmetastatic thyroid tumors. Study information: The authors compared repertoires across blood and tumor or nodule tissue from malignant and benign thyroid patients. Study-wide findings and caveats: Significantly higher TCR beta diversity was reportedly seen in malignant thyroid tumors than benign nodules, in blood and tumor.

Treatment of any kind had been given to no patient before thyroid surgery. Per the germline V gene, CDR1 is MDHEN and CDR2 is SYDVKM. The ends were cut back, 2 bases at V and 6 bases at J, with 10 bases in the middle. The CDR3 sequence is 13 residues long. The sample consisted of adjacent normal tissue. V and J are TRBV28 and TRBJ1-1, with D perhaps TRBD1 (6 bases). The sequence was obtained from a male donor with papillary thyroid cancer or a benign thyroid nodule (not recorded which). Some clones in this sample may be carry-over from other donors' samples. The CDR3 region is CASSLQGRAEAFF. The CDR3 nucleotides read TGTGCCAGCAGTTTACAGGGGAGAGCTGAAGCTTTCTTT.